A selection of T cell receptor beta chains follows, all from one sample in a study of control samples from healthy donors and cancer patients. Using immunoSEQ multiplex PCR, the repertoire was profiled, and TCRdb retains in-frame clones only, with some absent. The data show 210,000 or so clones, over 80% seen once. The source material was blood. These receptors all stem from a man aged 30-40 years in good health. Each CDR3 is given with its conserved first and last residue. Fields, in order: clone size, J gene, V gene, D gene, CDR3 DNA, CDR3 protein. A D gene is named only where the DNA matches it firmly. Clone size, where shown, is once, few, many, or a class for clones that have expanded.

>once|TRBJ1-3|TRBV28|TRBD1
TGTGCCAGCAGCCCCCAGGGGGCTAATGGAAACACCATATATTTT
CASSPQGANGNTIYF
>-|TRBJ2-7|TRBV4-1|TRBD1
TGCGCCAGCAGCCAAGCATTTCCACAGGGGTCGGGGGAGCAGTACTTC
CASSQAFPQGSGEQYF
>-|TRBJ1-4|TRBV2|-
TGTGCCAGCAGTGTGGTCGGGGGGCGAATAGAAAAACTGTTTTTT
CASSVVGGRIEKLFF
>-|TRBJ1-6|TRBV2|TRBD1
TGTGCCAGCAAGAGCCGACAGGGGTGGTCACCCCTCCACTTT
CASKSRQGWSPLHF
>-|TRBJ2-4|TRBV6-1|-
TGTGCCAGCAGTGATTTAGCCAAAAACATTCAGTACTTC
CASSDLAKNIQYF
>-|TRBJ1-1|TRBV28|TRBD1
TGTGCCAGCAGTTCGGGACAGGGGGGCACTGAAGCTTTCTTT
CASSSGQGGTEAFF
>-|TRBJ1-1|TRBV9|-
TGTGCCAGCAGCGTAGCCCTGAACACTGAAGCTTTCTTT
CASSVALNTEAFF
>once|TRBJ2-5|TRBV5-4|TRBD2
TGTGCCAGCAGCTACGGGACTAGCGGATTACAAGAGACCCAGTACTTC
CASSYGTSGLQETQYF
>-|TRBJ1-2|TRBV6-1|-
TGTGCCAGCAGTGAATCTGCCGGAGCTAACTATGGCTACACCTTC
CASSESAGANYGYTF
>-|TRBJ1-1|TRBV5-1|-
TGCGCCAGCAGCTTGGATTGGTCAGGGCCTGGGACTGAAGCTTTCTTT
CASSLDWSGPGTEAFF
>-|TRBJ1-5|TRBV24-1|-
TGTGCCACCAGTGATTTCGGCAGCAATCAGCCCCAGCATTTT
CATSDFGSNQPQHF
>few|TRBJ1-2|TRBV2|-
TGTGCCAGCAGTTCACAGGGAGGTGATGGCTACACCTTC
CASSSQGGDGYTF
>-|TRBJ2-7|TRBV27|TRBD1
TGTGCCAGCAGTTCGGCCCGGACAGGGAGCTCCTACGAGCAGTACTTC
CASSSARTGSSYEQYF
>-|TRBJ1-2|TRBV28|-
TGTGCCAGCAGTTTATTAGTTTCTAACTATGGCTACACCTTC
CASSLLVSNYGYTF
>-|TRBJ2-5|TRBV18|TRBD1
TGTGCCAGCTCACCACAAGGACAGGAAGAGACCCAGTACTTC
CASSPQGQEETQYF
>-|TRBJ1-4|TRBV12-3/TRBV12-4|-
TGTGCCAGCAGTAAGGATGTAGTTGAAAAACTGTTTTTT
CASSKDVVEKLFF
>-|TRBJ1-5|TRBV19|-
TGTGCCAGTAGCCCAGGCAGGGAAGGGAACACGAAGCCCCAGCATTTT
CASSPGREGNTKPQHF
>-|TRBJ1-6|TRBV14|-
TGTGCCAGCAGCCTGGGCGGGGGTCGACTTTATAATTCACCCCTCCACTTT
CASSLGGGRLYNSPLHF
>-|TRBJ2-3|TRBV4-1|TRBD2
TGCGCCAGCAGCCAAGACGGGGGGGCCATAGATACGCAGTATTTT
CASSQDGGAIDTQYF
>-|TRBJ2-1|TRBV2|-
TGTGCCAGCAGCTTCACACCTCTTGCCGAGCAGTTCTTC
CASSFTPLAEQFF
>-|TRBJ1-5|TRBV5-1|-
TGCGCCAGCAGCTTGGGCCAGGATAGCAATCAGCCCCAGCATTTT
CASSLGQDSNQPQHF